This entry features one TCR beta chain sequence. This record comes from a study of blood T cell repertoires in COVID-19. On the study more broadly: The study drew acute and convalescent COVID-19 samples from the United States, Italy and Spain. T cells, B-cell-depleted T cells, or PBMCs supplied cDNA or gDNA.

Per the study methods: Estimated nucleated cell counts came from reference gene primer amplification. Sequencing was performed with immunoSEQ multiplex PCR; in TCRdb, only in-frame clones are kept and a portion is missing. V, J and clone size reflect that table, while D and trimming were determined from the DNA. This table holds over 200,000 clones, more than 75% found once. V was cut by 7 bases and J by 3 bases, with 25 bases left in between. Germline CDR1 LNHDA, CDR2 SQIVND (reference sequence). This CDR3 spans 18 amino acids. V is TRBV19 and J is TRBJ1-3; D is possibly TRBD1 (6 bases). The clonotype was recovered from a middle-aged man with active or convalescent COVID-19. The sequenced material came from peripheral blood. For the CDR3, the DNA is TGTGCCAGTACCCTATCAGGTTCCAGGGGATTGTATGGAAACACCATATATTTT. It codes for CASTLSGSRGLYGNTIYF.